The 30 T cell receptor beta chains reported below all come from one sample, sequenced in a study of cytomegalovirus exposure and HLA in healthy donors. The PCR employed 60 Vbeta primers together with 13 Jbeta primers. Generated by immunoSEQ multiplex PCR, the TCRdb table keeps only in-frame clones and is missing some. The sample records around 190,000 clones, approximately 82% being singletons. The sample comprised PBMCs. The receptors here all came from a man aged 40-49 years in good health and CMV-seropositive.

The CDR3, as DNA: TGTGCCAGCAGCTTAGTTTCGGCGACAGGTGAAAAACTGTTTTTT. Protein: CASSLVSATGEKLFF. The V and J genes are TRBV7-9 and TRBJ1-4; D possibly corresponds to TRBD1 (6 bases). The CDR3 covers 15 residues. CDR1 and CDR2 from the germline V gene are SEHNR and FQNEAQ (reference sequence). V was cut by 1 base and J by 7 bases, with 13 bases left in between.

This clone was found once. CDR3 region: CASSLSTAGEKLFF. The CDR3 coding sequence is TGCGCCAGCAGCTTATCTACCGCAGGGGAAAAACTGTTTTTT. The chain is built from TRBV5-1 and TRBJ1-4, with D tentatively TRBD1 (5 bases). With 2 bases removed from V and 8 bases from J, the gap between germline ends came to 13 bases. The CDR3 contains 14 residues. From germline, CDR1 is SGHRS and CDR2 YFSETQ.

This clone was seen a single time. CDR3 sequence (DNA): TGCGCCAGCAGCTCACCCCTAGGGAGCTACGAGCAGTACTTC. This translates into CASSSPLGSYEQYF. The chain joins TRBV5-1 to TRBJ2-7; maybe TRBD2 (5 bases). Germline lookup yields CDR1 SGHRS and CDR2 YFSETQ. V lost 3 bases and J 3 bases, leaving 13 bases between the germline ends. The CDR3 runs to 14 residues.

J is TRBJ2-1 and V is TRBV2; 10 bases map to TRBD1. Germline values: CDR1 SNHLY, CDR2 FYNNEI. Trimming cost V 6 bases and J 3 bases; bases outside gene matches: 5. The CDR3 runs to 15 residues. CDR3 coding DNA: TGTGCCAGCAGCGGGGGACAGGGGCACTACAATGAGCAGTTCTTC. Protein product: CASSGGQGHYNEQFF.

V is TRBV28 and J is TRBJ2-7; 10 positions agree with TRBD2. The CDR3 is 18 amino acids. V shed 6 bases and J 2 bases; nucleotides not matched to a gene: 16. Germline V gene lookup returns CDR1 MDHEN and CDR2 SYDVKM. In nucleotides, the CDR3 is TGTGCCAGCAGCCAGGGGGCTAGCGGGAGTGGAATGCCCTACGAGCAGTACTTC. Translation: CASSQGASGSGMPYEQYF. Variable domain in full (rest from reference TRBV28 and TRBJ2-7): DVKVTQSSRYLVKRTGEKVFLECVQDMDHENMFWYRQDPGLGLRLIYFSYDVKMKEKGDIPEGYSVSREKKERFSLILESASTNQTSMYLCASSQGASGSGMPYEQYFGPGTRLTVT.

The chain recombines TRBV27 with TRBJ2-2; 11 bases map to TRBD1. V gave up 6 bases and J gave up 0 bases; unmatched junction bases: 9. This CDR3 is built from 18 residues. The germline V gene encodes CDR1 MNHEY and CDR2 SMNVEV (reference sequence). The CDR3 DNA reads as TGTGCCAGCAGCACGGGACAGGGGGATCCTTCGAACACCGGGGAGCTGTTTTTT. Protein sequence: CASSTGQGDPSNTGELFF.

The V gene is TRBV28, the J gene TRBJ1-3; D possibly corresponds to TRBD1 (6 bases). The V and J ends lost 4 bases and 2 bases respectively, with 18 bases between them. This CDR3 is built from 17 residues. The V gene's germline CDR1 is MDHEN and CDR2 SYDVKM. CDR3 DNA: TGTGCCAGCAGTTCGGTGCCAGGGGATAGGACTGGAAACACCATATATTTT. Protein sequence: CASSSVPGDRTGNTIYF.

The chain joins TRBV9 to TRBJ2-1; D not certain. The CDR3 has 15 residues. V shed 2 bases and J shed 4 bases, with 13 bases lying between them. CDR1 and CDR2 (germline): SGDLS, YYNGEE. As DNA, the CDR3 is TGTGCCAGCAGCGTTCCCGATGCGGATTACAATGAGCAGTTCTTC. It codes for CASSVPDADYNEQFF.

This clone has a handful of counts. This chain uses TRBV4-1 with TRBJ1-1; TRBD1 is a possible D gene (6 bases). The CDR3 length is 15 residues. CDR1 is MGHRA and CDR2 is YSYEKL in the germline V gene. Between the trimmed V and J ends, which lost 0 bases and 3 bases, there was a span of 11 bases. The CDR3 reads CASSQDPQGDTEAFF. The CDR3 DNA follows: TGCGCCAGCAGCCAAGATCCACAGGGTGACACTGAAGCTTTCTTT.

V is TRBV9 and J is TRBJ2-5, with D possibly matching TRBD1 (7 bases). Between the trimmed V and J ends, which lost 4 bases and 2 bases, there was a span of 12 bases. The CDR3 length is 14 residues. Looked up from germline, CDR1 is SGDLS and CDR2 is YYNGEE. CDR3 amino acids: CASSPGGQQETQYF. The CDR3 DNA is TGTGCCAGCAGCCCCGGGGGACAGCAAGAGACCCAGTACTTC. The variable domain in full, completed from reference TRBV9 and TRBJ2-5, reads DSGVTQTPKHLITATGQRVTLRCSPRSGDLSVYWYQQSLDQGLQFLIQYYNGEERAKGNILERFSAQQFPDLHSELNLSSLELGDSALYFCASSPGGQQETQYFGPGTRLLVL.

V is TRBV27 and J is TRBJ2-7, with 7 bases fitting TRBD1. This CDR3 has 14 amino acids. The ends lost 5 bases at V and 0 bases at J; junction bases unmatched: 4. The germline V gene encodes CDR1 MNHEY and CDR2 SMNVEV (reference sequence). DNA of the CDR3: TGTGCCAGCAGTCGAGGGGGCAACTCCTACGAGCAGTACTTC. Amino acids: CASSRGGNSYEQYF.

The rearrangement links TRBV5-1 to TRBJ2-3; 9 bases are shared with TRBD1. Trimming removed 9 bases from V and 1 base from J; junction bases left unmatched: 6. The CDR3 spans 14 residues. CDR1 and CDR2 (germline): SGHRS, YFSETQ. CDR3 nucleotides: TGCGCCACCCGGGACAGGGAAGGCACAGATACGCAGTATTTT. This encodes CATRDREGTDTQYF.

The chain combines TRBV7-7 with TRBJ2-1, with TRBD2 identical over 8 bases. The CDR3 contains 17 residues. Looked up from germline, CDR1 is SSHAT and CDR2 is FNYEAQ (reference sequence). V lost 1 base, J lost 9 bases, and 14 bases stayed unmatched. The CDR3 loop reads CASSLGRGAGRRGEQFF. The CDR3 nucleotides read TGTGCCAGCAGCTTAGGGCGGGGGGCAGGTCGGCGCGGTGAGCAGTTCTTC.

The rearrangement uses TRBV5-6 and TRBJ2-1; tentative D call: TRBD1 (7 bases). V gave up 1 base and J gave up 16 bases, with 15 bases separating them. This CDR3 region has 12 residues. CDR1 is SGHDT and CDR2 is YYEEEE in the germline V gene. The CDR3 sequence is CASSLTAGGLFF. CDR3 nucleotides: TGTGCCAGCAGCTTGACTGCAGGGGGGTTATTCTTC.

This clone was seen a few times. The rearrangement uses TRBV11-2 and TRBJ2-1; D unclear. The CDR3 extends over 12 amino acids. V gave up 2 bases and J gave up 9 bases, with 8 bases separating them. Per the germline V gene, CDR1 is SGHAT and CDR2 is FQNNGV. The CDR3 DNA sequence: TGTGCCAGCAGCTTATATGTGAGTGAGCAGTTCTTC. This sequence encodes CASSLYVSEQFF.

The chain carries TRBV6-4 and TRBJ2-5; possible D gene TRBD2, 6 bases. The end of the DNA is better explained by TRBJ2-7, so the J call may be wrong. The CDR3 is made up of 15 amino acids. Germline-derived CDR1 and CDR2 are MRHNA and SNTAGT. The CDR3 loop reads CASSAEIGSANEQYF. CDR3 in DNA: TGTGCCAGCAGTGCGGAGATCGGGAGTGCCAACGAGCAGTACTTC.

The CDR3 DNA reads TGTGCCAGCAGCCAACGGTCCGAGCACAGCGAGCAGTACTTC. Its protein product is CASSQRSEHSEQYF. V usage is TRBV7-6 and J usage is TRBJ2-7; D is unclear. V lost 5 bases and J lost 6, with 17 bases in between. Germline loops: CDR1 SGHVS, CDR2 FNYEAQ. This CDR3 spans 14 amino acids.

V gene TRBV28 combines with J gene TRBJ1-2, with 10 bases matching TRBD1. V gave up 5 bases and J gave up 8 bases; unmatched junction bases: 5. The CDR3 runs to 13 residues. CDR1 and CDR2 from the germline V gene are MDHEN and SYDVKM. The CDR3 sequence is CASSADRGRGYTF. The DNA for the CDR3 is TGTGCCAGCAGTGCGGACAGGGGGAGAGGCTACACCTTC.

The chain carries TRBV4-1 and TRBJ2-7, with 7 bases lining up with TRBD1. Germline values: CDR1 MGHRA, CDR2 YSYEKL. The CDR3 loop spans 15 amino acids. The V and J ends lost 3 bases and 3 bases, in that order; junction bases with no gene match: 8. The DNA of the CDR3 is TGCGCCAGCAGCCATGCTGACAGGGACCTCTACGAGCAGTACTTC. The encoded protein is CASSHADRDLYEQYF.

The V gene is TRBV20-1, the J gene TRBJ2-7; D gene ambiguous. Trimming pared 6 bases from V and 6 bases from J, leaving 12 bases between. Germline-derived CDR1 and CDR2 are DFQATT and SNEGSKA (reference sequence). The CDR3 covers 11 residues. CDR3 sequence: CSAPQTGEQYF. The CDR3 DNA is TGCAGTGCCCCTCAGACGGGCGAGCAGTACTTC.

The chain couples TRBV25-1 to TRBJ1-4; TRBD1 matches 9 bases. V was clipped by 3 bases and J by 6 bases; unmatched bases: 8. Germline V gene lookup returns CDR1 MGHDK and CDR2 SYGVNS. This CDR3 is 16 amino acids long. This chain's CDR3 is CASSDSFRDRDEKLFF. The CDR3 nucleotides are TGTGCCAGCAGTGATTCGTTCCGGGACAGGGATGAAAAACTGTTTTTT. Variable domain in full (rest from reference TRBV25-1 and TRBJ1-4): EADIYQTPRYLVIGTGKKITLECSQTMGHDKMYWYQQDPGMELHLIHYSYGVNSTEKGDLSSESTVSRIRTEHFPLTLESARPSHTSQYLCASSDSFRDRDEKLFFGSGTQLSVL.

This chain uses TRBV2 with TRBJ2-1; D gene unclear. CDR3 length equals 15 residues. Trimming took 6 bases from V and 3 from J, leaving 15 bases between them. Germline V gene lookup returns CDR1 SNHLY and CDR2 FYNNEI. CDR3 amino acids: CASRELVSGYNEQFF. Written as DNA, the CDR3 is TGTGCCAGCAGAGAGCTAGTCTCCGGCTACAATGAGCAGTTCTTC.

This clone occurred once. The V call is TRBV18, the J call TRBJ2-1; the match to TRBD2 covers 13 bases. CDR1 is KGHSH and CDR2 is LQKENI in the germline V gene. With 3 bases clipped from V and 9 bases from J, the junction kept 5 bases outside the gene matches. This CDR3 has 15 residues. In nucleotides, the CDR3 is TGTGCCAGCTCACCCACTAGCGGGAGGGCCCCTGAGCAGTTCTTC. Residues: CASSPTSGRAPEQFF.

The rearrangement uses TRBV9 and TRBJ2-2; TRBD2 agrees at 11 bases. V gave up 5 bases and J gave up 7 bases; unmatched junction bases: 4. From germline, CDR1 is SGDLS and CDR2 YYNGEE. CDR3 length equals 14 residues. The CDR3 DNA follows: TGTGCCAGCAGACTAGCGGGAGAGAACGGGGAGCTGTTTTTT. It specifies CASRLAGENGELFF. The whole variable domain, filled in from reference TRBV9 and TRBJ2-2, reads DSGVTQTPKHLITATGQRVTLRCSPRSGDLSVYWYQQSLDQGLQFLIQYYNGEERAKGNILERFSAQQFPDLHSELNLSSLELGDSALYFCASRLAGENGELFFGEGSRLTVL.

This chain joins TRBV27 and TRBJ1-5; D not certain. CDR3 length: 13 amino acids. V was cut by 6 bases and J by 0 bases, with 6 bases left in between. Germline V CDR1 and CDR2: MNHEY, SMNVEV (reference sequence). CDR3 sequence: CASREYSNQPQHF. CDR3 bases: TGTGCCAGCAGAGAGTATAGCAATCAGCCCCAGCATTTT.

The chain joins TRBV11-2 to TRBJ2-3; 7 nucleotides agree with TRBD2. The CDR3 is 16 amino acids. Trimming cost V 5 bases and J 2 bases; bases outside gene matches: 10. The germline V gene has CDR1 SGHAT and CDR2 FQNNGV. DNA for the CDR3: TGTGCCAGCAGCATAACTCCGGGAGGCCCCACAGATACGCAGTATTTT. Residues: CASSITPGGPTDTQYF.

The CDR3 sequence: CAWDSGNTIYF. The CDR3 DNA sequence: TGTGCCTGGGACAGTGGAAACACCATATATTTT. The chain links TRBV30 to TRBJ1-3, with D maybe TRBD1 (5 bases). Trimming cost V 5 bases and J 3 bases, with 5 bases left between them. The germline CDR1 and CDR2 sequences are GTSNPN and SVGIG (reference sequence). The CDR3 sequence is 11 residues long. Full variable domain (remainder filled in from reference TRBV30 and TRBJ1-3): SQTIHQWPATLVQPVGSPLSLECTVEGTSNPNLYWYRQAAGRGLQLLFYSVGIGQISSEVPQNLSASRPQDRQFILSSKKLLLSDSGFYLCAWDSGNTIYFGEGSWLTVV.

The J gene is TRBJ2-1, the V gene TRBV6-5; D remains ambiguous. The CDR3 runs to 13 residues. Germline V lookup: CDR1 MNHEY, CDR2 SVGAGI. Trimming took 8 bases from V and 6 from J, leaving 14 bases between them. The CDR3 spells CASGFPRGNEQFF. The CDR3 nucleotides read TGTGCCAGCGGATTTCCTCGAGGCAATGAGCAGTTCTTC.

The rearrangement uses TRBV7-6 and TRBJ1-1, with 8 bases identical to TRBD1. The ends lost 1 base at V and 1 base at J; junction bases unmatched: 2. Germline CDR1 is SGHVS and CDR2 is FNYEAQ. The CDR3 loop spans 15 amino acids. CDR3 DNA: TGTGCCAGCAGCTTAGGGGACAGGTGGAACACTGAAGCTTTCTTT. The encoded protein is CASSLGDRWNTEAFF.

V usage is TRBV19 and J usage is TRBJ1-4; unclear D gene. The CDR3 length is 14 residues. The V and J ends lost 5 bases and 12 bases respectively, with 19 bases between them. In germline, CDR1 is LNHDA, CDR2 SQIVND (reference sequence). CDR3 sequence reads: CASSSTFSPEELFF. The CDR3 DNA sequence: TGTGCCAGTAGTTCGACGTTTTCCCCCGAGGAACTGTTTTTT. Filled out from reference TRBV19 and TRBJ1-4, the complete variable domain reads DGGITQSPKYLFRKEGQNVTLSCEQNLNHDAMYWYRQDPGQGLRLIYYSQIVNDFQKGDIAEGYSVSREKKESFPLTVTSAQKNPTAFYLCASSSTFSPEELFFGSGTQLSVL.